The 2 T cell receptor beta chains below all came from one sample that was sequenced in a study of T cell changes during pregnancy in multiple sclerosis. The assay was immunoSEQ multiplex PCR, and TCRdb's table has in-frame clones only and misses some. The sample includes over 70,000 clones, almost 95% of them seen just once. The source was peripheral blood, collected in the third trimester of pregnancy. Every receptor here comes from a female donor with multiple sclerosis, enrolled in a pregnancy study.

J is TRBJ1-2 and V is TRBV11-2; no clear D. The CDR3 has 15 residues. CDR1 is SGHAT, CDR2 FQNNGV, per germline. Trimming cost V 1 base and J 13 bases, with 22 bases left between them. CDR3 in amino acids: CASSLGRGRTERGTF. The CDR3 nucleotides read TGTGCCAGCAGCTTAGGGCGTGGAAGAACCGAAAGAGGCACCTTC.

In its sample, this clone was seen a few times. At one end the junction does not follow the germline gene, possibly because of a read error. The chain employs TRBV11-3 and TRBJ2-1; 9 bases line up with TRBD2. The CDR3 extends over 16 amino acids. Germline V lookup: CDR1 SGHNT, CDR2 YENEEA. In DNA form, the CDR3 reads TGTGCCAGCAGCGTAGAGGGGCGGGAGGGAAAGGATGAGCAGTTCTTC. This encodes CASSVEGREGKDEQFF.